These 16 T cell receptor beta chains were all obtained from the same sample, sequenced in a study of CD8+ T cells in alopecia areata. After pooling, cutaneous lymph node cells were sorted with CD4, CD8alpha, NKG2D, NKG2ACE and other markers. The authors extracted RNA and reverse transcribed it into cDNA as the sequencing template. Some clones are missing from TCRdb's copy, which holds only in-frame ones; the method was immunoSEQ multiplex PCR. This sample comprises 250,000 or so clones, none seen once only. The sequenced sample consisted of CD4+ T cells sorted from a lymph node. The receptors derive from a C3H/HeJ mouse with alopecia areata. Strain haplotype at MHC: H2-k.

This clone occurred a few times. Any gene name here is a mouse gene name. The read falls 4 residues short of the CDR3 end, and the missing part is taken from the germline J gene. This chain connects TRBV13-1 to TRBJ2-7; 8 positions agree with TRBD1. This CDR3 has 14 residues. V dropped 1 base and J dropped 3; count of bases not matched to a gene: 3. Per the germline V gene, CDR1 is NSHNY and CDR2 is SYGAGN. The covered CDR3 bases are TGTGCCAGCAGTGATTTGACAGGGGTCTAT. It codes for CASSDLTGVY. The full CDR3 reads CASSDLTGVYEQYF.

This clone was detected a few times. Any gene name here is a mouse gene name. The DNA read from the CDR3 is TGTGCCAGCAGCCAAGATCTAGAGACTGGGGGGGCGTTTGCAGAA. Its protein product is CASSQDLETGGAFAE. In full, the CDR3 reads CASSQDLETGGAFAETLYF. This chain uses TRBV5 with TRBJ2-3; TRBD2 agrees at 12 bases. The CDR3 end falls 4 residues outside the read, so it is completed with the germline J gene. V lost 0 bases, J lost 2 bases, and 9 bases stayed unmatched. This CDR3 has 19 amino acids. Germline-derived CDR1 and CDR2 are LGHNA and YNLKQL (reference sequence).

This clone showed up just a few times. Gene names and germline refer to mouse. With the read ending 4 residues before the CDR3 end, the germline J gene is used to fill in that end. Other DNA sequences in the sample encode the same CDR3. The chain couples TRBV1 to TRBJ2-1; 10 bases fit TRBD1. Germline loops: CDR1 NSQYPW, CDR2 LRSPGD (reference sequence). The CDR3 is 13 amino acids. The CDR3 loop reads CTCSGQGGAEQFF. CDR3 DNA (partial): TGCACCTGCAGCGGACAGGGGGGGGCT.

This clone was observed a handful of times. Gene and germline names: mouse. The read halts 4 residues ahead of the CDR3 end, with the missing end drawn from the germline J gene. The J gene is TRBJ2-4, the V gene TRBV14, with 12 bases lining up with TRBD1. The CDR3 totals 17 residues. The V segment lost 5 bases and the J segment 0 bases; nucleotides outside the gene matches: 7. The germline CDR1 and CDR2 sequences are SGHDT and FRDEAV. Incomplete CDR3 DNA: TGTGCCAGCAGGCCCCGGGACAGGGGGCTAAGTCAAAAC. Translated: CASRPRDRGLSQN. The whole CDR3 protein is CASRPRDRGLSQNTLYF.

Comment on this clone: The germline and genes are mouse ones. The read falls 4 residues short of the CDR3 end, and the missing part is taken from the germline J gene. The chain couples TRBV31 to TRBJ1-1; TRBD1 matches 7 bases. Germline V lookup: CDR1 GKSSPN, CDR2 SITVG. The CDR3 is 15 amino acids. The V segment lost 0 bases and the J segment 0 bases; nucleotides outside the gene matches: 4. This CDR3 is CAWSLNGQANTEVFF. The DNA read from the CDR3 is TGTGCCTGGAGTCTAAATGGACAGGCAAACACA. Supplemented by reference TRBV31 and TRBJ1-1, the full variable domain reads AQTIHQWPVAEIKAVGSPLSLGCTIKGKSSPNLYWYWQATGGTLQQLFYSITVGQVESVVQLNLSASRPKDDQFILSTEKLLLSHSGFYLCAWSLNGQANTEVFFGKGTRLTVV.

A note on this clone: A single base separates this from a much larger clone, so it may be a read error. Gene names follow the mouse nomenclature. The missing CDR3 end, 4 residues past where the read stops, is filled in from the germline J gene. The rearrangement uses TRBV13-3 and TRBJ2-3; TRBD2 is a possible D gene (6 bases). Between the trimmed V and J ends, which lost 3 bases and 0 bases, there was a span of 8 bases. CDR1 is NNHDY and CDR2 is SYVADS in the germline V gene. The CDR3 runs to 14 residues. CDR3 amino acids: CASSALGSAETLYF. The covered CDR3 bases are TGTGCCAGCAGTGCTCTGGGGAGTGCAGAA.

As concerns this clone: Each gene name is a mouse one. Read coverage stops 4 residues before the CDR3 terminus; the germline J gene supplies the remainder. This chain uses TRBV1 with TRBJ2-3; 10 bases are shared with TRBD2. The CDR3 runs to 19 residues. In germline, CDR1 is NSQYPW, CDR2 LRSPGD (reference sequence). Trimming at V came to 2 bases and at J to 0 bases, leaving 11 bases not matched to a gene. The CDR3: CTCSASRDWGSTSAETLYF. The sequenced part of the CDR3 DNA is TGCACCTGCAGTGCATCCCGGGACTGGGGCTCCACTAGTGCAGAA.

A remark on this clone: Here the gene names and germline are mouse. The read stops 4 residues short of the end of the CDR3; the missing end is completed from the germline J gene. The rearrangement links TRBV13-1 to TRBJ2-5; 7 bases are shared with TRBD1. The germline CDR1 and CDR2 sequences are NSHNY and SYGAGN. The CDR3 is 15 amino acids. This CDR3 reads CASSDPSDRRDTQYF. The sequenced part of the CDR3 DNA is TGTGCCAGCAGTGACCCCTCGGACAGGAGGGAC.

This clone was recorded a few times. Mouse germline and gene names are used. Sequencing ends 4 residues short of the CDR3 end; the germline J gene provides the rest. Other DNA variants within this sample encode the same CDR3. The J gene is TRBJ2-2, the V gene TRBV13-1; possibly TRBD2 for D (7 bases). The V end lost 0 bases, the J end lost 0 bases, and 9 bases lay between the germline ends. Per germline, CDR1 NSHNY and CDR2 SYGAGN. The CDR3 length is 16 residues. This chain's CDR3 is CASSDVGGANTGQLYF. Incomplete CDR3 DNA: TGTGCCAGCAGTGATGTGGGGGGCGCAAACACCGGG.

With respect to this clone: Genes here carry mouse names. The read finishes 4 residues shy of the CDR3 end, and the germline J gene is used to complete it. V is TRBV13-2 and J is TRBJ2-3; 10 bases are shared with TRBD2. The germline CDR1 and CDR2 sequences are NNHNN and SYGAGS (reference sequence). V dropped 2 bases and J dropped 2; count of bases not matched to a gene: 5. This CDR3 spans 16 amino acids. The CDR3 loop is CASGELGGRFAETLYF. The part of the CDR3 DNA that was read is TGTGCCAGCGGTGAGCTGGGGGGGCGCTTTGCAGAA.

This clone was seen only a few times. The gene names given are mouse names. Sequencing ends 4 residues short of the CDR3 end; the germline J gene provides the rest. This chain connects TRBV13-1 to TRBJ2-2, with D possibly TRBD1 on 7 matching bases. V was cut by 0 bases and J by 1 base, with 13 bases left in between. Germline V CDR1 and CDR2: NSHNY, SYGAGN. CDR3 length: 17 amino acids. CDR3: CASSDAGRGENTGQLYF. CDR3 DNA (partial): TGTGCCAGCAGTGATGCAGGCAGGGGGGAAAACACCGGG.

Regarding this clone: Any gene name here is a mouse gene name. The sequenced fragment ends 4 residues before the CDR3 boundary, so the rest is inferred from the germline J gene. The gene calls are TRBV19 and TRBJ2-5; D possibly corresponds to TRBD1 (6 bases). The CDR3 has 13 residues. V lost 4 bases and J lost 3, with 9 bases in between. CDR1 FNHDT and CDR2 SITEND come from the germline V gene (reference sequence). The sequenced part of the CDR3 DNA is TGTGCCAGCAGTCGACAGGAACAAGAC. Translated, it gives CASSRQEQD. In full, the CDR3 is CASSRQEQDTQYF.

This clone occurred a few times. The genes are named according to mouse. The sequenced fragment ends 4 residues before the CDR3 boundary, so the rest is inferred from the germline J gene. The rearrangement joins TRBV13-3 to TRBJ1-2, with D maybe TRBD1 (5 bases). This CDR3 has 13 residues. Trimming took off 5 bases at V and 4 bases at J, with 12 bases between the two ends. Germline loops: CDR1 NNHDY, CDR2 SYVADS. Here the CDR3 reads CASRYKGSSDYTF. The sequenced part of the CDR3 DNA is TGTGCCAGCAGGTACAAGGGGAGCTCC.

A remark on this clone: Gene labels here are mouse ones. Other DNA sequences in this specimen translate into the identical CDR3. The CDR3 here is CASSDQGTEVFF. The DNA read from the CDR3 is TGTGCCAGCAGTGATCAGGGGACA. The chain has TRBV13-3 and TRBJ1-1; D is possibly TRBD1 (6 bases). The read is 4 residues too short to cover the CDR3 end, so that end is filled in from the germline J gene. Germline V gives CDR1 NNHDY, CDR2 SYVADS. The CDR3 loop spans 12 amino acids.

This clone was observed a few times. Genes and germline are mouse. The read finishes 4 residues shy of the CDR3 end, and the germline J gene is used to complete it. The chain is built from TRBV19 and TRBJ1-2, with 7 nucleotides matching TRBD1. This CDR3 is 13 amino acids long. The junction had 3 bases not matched to a gene; V was cut back by 4 bases and J by 3 bases. Germline V gene data show CDR1 as FNHDT and CDR2 as SITEND (reference sequence). This CDR3 is CASSEGADSDYTF. CDR3 DNA (partial): TGTGCCAGCAGTGAGGGGGCAGACTCC.

This clone was counted only a few times. Gene names denote mouse genes. The read terminates 4 residues ahead of where the CDR3 ends, so the germline J gene completes it. The rearrangement links TRBV19 to TRBJ2-4; D is possibly TRBD2 (7 bases). Per germline, CDR1 FNHDT and CDR2 SITEND (reference sequence). CDR3 length equals 16 residues. V dropped 0 bases and J dropped 0 bases, with 11 bases sitting between them. The sequenced part of the CDR3 DNA is TGTGCCAGCAGTATAGGGGGGGCGCGGAGTCAAAAC. This translates into CASSIGGARSQN. The whole CDR3 protein reads CASSIGGARSQNTLYF.